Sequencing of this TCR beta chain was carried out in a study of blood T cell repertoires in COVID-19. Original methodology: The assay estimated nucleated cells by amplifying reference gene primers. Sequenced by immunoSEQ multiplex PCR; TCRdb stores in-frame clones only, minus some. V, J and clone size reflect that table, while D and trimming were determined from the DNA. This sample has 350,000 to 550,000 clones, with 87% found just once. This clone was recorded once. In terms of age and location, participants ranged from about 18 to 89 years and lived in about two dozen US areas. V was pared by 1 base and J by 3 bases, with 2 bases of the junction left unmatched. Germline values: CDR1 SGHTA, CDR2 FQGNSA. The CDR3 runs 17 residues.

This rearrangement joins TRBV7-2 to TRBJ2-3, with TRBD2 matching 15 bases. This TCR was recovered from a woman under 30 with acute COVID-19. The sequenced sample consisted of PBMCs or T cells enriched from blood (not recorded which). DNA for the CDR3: TGTGCCAGCAGCTTAGAGGGACTAGCGGGAGGAACAGATACGCAGTATTTT. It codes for CASSLEGLAGGTDTQYF.